The 29 T cell receptor beta chains below were found in one sample sequenced in a study of T cells after yellow fever vaccination. TCRdb reprocessed the 5' RACE reads with MiXCR, giving one entry per CDR3 protein. The sample holds under 700,000 distinct CDR3 sequences, about 17% seen once. Sequencing used PBMCs, obtained 4 to 5 days after the first yellow fever vaccination. These receptors were collected from a man aged 18 to 30 who received the YFV17D yellow fever vaccine.

This clonotype was observed at least ten times. This rearrangement joins TRBV30 to TRBJ1-3; D is undetermined. This CDR3 spans 16 amino acids. With 0 bases removed from V and 2 bases from J, the gap between germline ends came to 14 bases. The germline V gene encodes CDR1 GTSNPN and CDR2 SVGIG (reference sequence). CDR3 amino acids: CAWSVDFFPPGNTIYF. CDR3 bases: TGTGCCTGGAGTGTCGACTTTTTCCCTCCTGGAAACACCATATATTTT.

This clonotype was detected many times. The CDR3 protein is CSGRDRVDNEQFF. CDR3 sequence (DNA): TGCAGCGGCCGGGACAGGGTAGACAATGAGCAGTTCTTC. The V call is TRBV29-1, the J call TRBJ2-1; 9 positions agree with TRBD1. CDR3 length equals 13 residues. V was pared by 7 bases and J by 5 bases, with 6 bases of the junction left unmatched. Germline V gene data show CDR1 as SQVTM and CDR2 as ANQGSEA.

In this sample, this clonotype turned up a few times. V usage is TRBV6-4 and J usage is TRBJ2-1; D may be TRBD2 (5 bases). Germline CDR1 MRHNA, CDR2 SNTAGT. Trimming took 0 bases from V and 7 from J, leaving 16 bases between them. There are 16 residues in the CDR3. This CDR3 reads CASSDSISPGGNEQFF. The CDR3 DNA reads as TGTGCCAGCAGTGACTCGATATCTCCTGGAGGTAATGAGCAGTTCTTC.

The chain uses TRBV12-3 or TRBV12-4 and TRBJ2-3; D perhaps matches TRBD1 (6 bases). Trimming left V 6 bases short and J 5 bases short, with 15 bases between. CDR3 length: 14 residues. The CDR3 DNA follows: TGTGCCAGCAGGAGCCAGGGGTTGGGAGATACGCAGTATTTT. Translated: CASRSQGLGDTQYF.

The sample holds a few counts of this clonotype. The chain employs TRBV20-1 and TRBJ2-7; the D gene could be TRBD1 or TRBD2 (6 bases each). Germline-derived CDR1 and CDR2 are DFQATT and SNEGSKA (reference sequence). CDR3 length: 12 amino acids. Trimming cost V 4 bases and J 7 bases, with 14 bases left between them. The DNA of the CDR3 is TGCAGTGCTAAGGGGGGACGTGAGGAGCAGTACGTC. Its protein product is CSAKGGREEQYV.

The rearrangement uses TRBV29-1 and TRBJ1-1, with 7 nucleotides matching TRBD1. The ends lost 7 bases at V and 4 bases at J; junction bases unmatched: 3. Germline loops: CDR1 SQVTM, CDR2 ANQGSEA. The CDR3 consists of 11 residues. This chain's CDR3 is CSGSGGTEAFF. CDR3 nucleotide sequence: TGCAGCGGTTCAGGGGGCACTGAAGCTTTCTTT.

This clonotype was counted only a few times. V gene TRBV18 combines with J gene TRBJ1-2, with D hard to call. The V gene's germline CDR1 is KGHSH and CDR2 LQKENI. Deletions cut 0 bases from V and 4 bases from J, with 9 bases between. CDR3 length: 14 residues. The CDR3 sequence is CASSPPTLIYGYTF. The CDR3 nucleotides read TGTGCCAGCTCACCACCGACCCTGATCTATGGCTACACCTTC.

This clonotype has a handful of counts. This chain uses TRBV4-3 with TRBJ1-2; D gene ambiguous. CDR1 is LGHNA and CDR2 is YSLEER in the germline V gene. With 0 bases removed from V and 1 base from J, the gap between germline ends came to 18 bases. This CDR3 is 18 amino acids long. For the CDR3, the DNA is TGCGCCAGCAGCCAAGATTCGGCAGTGGTTGTGGATAACTATGGCTACACCTTC. This codes for CASSQDSAVVVDNYGYTF.

This clonotype was picked up a small number of times. This rearrangement joins TRBV7-9 to TRBJ2-3; 8 positions match TRBD2. The ends lost 5 bases at V and 2 bases at J; junction bases unmatched: 3. CDR3 length equals 14 residues. In germline, CDR1 is SEHNR, CDR2 FQNEAQ (reference sequence). CDR3 amino acids: CASSPLADTDTQYF. The CDR3 coding sequence is TGTGCCAGCAGCCCACTAGCGGACACAGATACGCAGTATTTT.

Concerning this clonotype itself: It is likely a read error, because the conserved phenylalanine at the end of the CDR3 is missing. It is unclear where the CDR3 begins or ends on the DNA, so no DNA is shown, and the CDR3 is as TCRdb lists it. The chain combines TRBV6-2 or TRBV6-3 with TRBJ2-2; whether TRBD1, the table's D call, matches the DNA was not checked. CDR1 is MNHEY and CDR2 is SVGEGT in the germline V gene. With termini counted, the CDR3 has 13 amino acids. The chain's CDR3 is CASSWFAGAPANI.

The chain uses TRBV2 and TRBJ1-6; D is ambiguous. This CDR3 region has 20 residues. Germline V gives CDR1 SNHLY, CDR2 FYNNEI. Trimming took 2 bases from V and 0 from J, leaving 20 bases between them. Here the CDR3 DNA reads TGTGCCAGCAGTGAAACCCCCCTCCAGCTTCAGAGCTCCTATAATTCACCCCTCCACTTT. Translated, it gives CASSETPLQLQSSYNSPLHF.

This clonotype has a handful of counts. The V gene is TRBV5-1, the J gene TRBJ2-1, with a possible D match to TRBD2 (5 bases). This CDR3 comprises 15 residues. Looked up from germline, CDR1 is SGHRS and CDR2 is YFSETQ. Trimming removed 1 base at V and 4 bases at J, with 12 bases between. The CDR3 DNA sequence: TGCGCCAGCAGCTTGACGAGGGTAGGTTACAATGAGCAGTTCTTC. It translates to CASSLTRVGYNEQFF.

The sample holds a few counts of this clonotype. The rearrangement uses TRBV5-1 and TRBJ1-5; D not resolved. This CDR3 spans 14 amino acids. Germline-derived CDR1 and CDR2 are SGHRS and YFSETQ. V was shortened by 0 bases and J by 8 bases, with 12 bases between the two germline ends. The CDR3 DNA follows: TGCGCCAGCAGCTTGGTTTCAGGAGTAAAGCCCCAGCATTTT. Encoded protein: CASSLVSGVKPQHF.

This chain uses TRBV6-1 with TRBJ2-1, with D possibly TRBD2 on 6 matching bases. Trimming pared 6 bases from V and 0 bases from J, leaving 15 bases between. The germline V gene has CDR1 MNHNS and CDR2 SASEGT. The CDR3 runs to 16 residues. This CDR3 reads CASRSTGTASYNEQFF. CDR3 nucleotide sequence: TGTGCCAGCAGATCAACCGGGACTGCCTCCTACAATGAGCAGTTCTTC.

The chain links TRBV5-5 to TRBJ1-1, with TRBD1 as a possible D gene (5 bases). The CDR3 spans 16 residues. Trimming removed 0 bases from V and 0 bases from J, with 12 bases in between. CDR1 is SGHKS and CDR2 is YYEKEE in the germline V gene (reference sequence). The CDR3 sequence is CASSLVPGIMNTEAFF. CDR3 in DNA: TGTGCCAGCAGCTTGGTCCCAGGGATCATGAACACTGAAGCTTTCTTT. The full variable domain, completed using reference TRBV5-5 and TRBJ1-1, is DAGVTQSPTHLIKTRGQQVTLRCSPISGHKSVSWYQQVLGQGPQFIFQYYEKEERGRGNFPDRFSARQFPNYSSELNVNALLLGDSALYLCASSLVPGIMNTEAFFGQGTRLTVV.

This clonotype was counted only a few times. CDR3 bases: TGTGCCAGCAGTTATCGTGGGGATAGCTACACCTTC. It codes for CASSYRGDSYTF. This chain connects TRBV6-5 to TRBJ1-2; D not certain. The CDR3 consists of 12 residues. The germline CDR1 and CDR2 sequences are MNHEY and SVGAGI. The V end was cut by 3 bases, the J end by 9 bases, with 11 bases between.

This clonotype has only a few counts. This chain uses TRBV14 with TRBJ2-1; 8 nucleotides line up with TRBD2. Germline trimming cut 4 bases from V and 1 base from J; bases unmatched to any gene: 3. This CDR3 comprises 15 residues. From germline, CDR1 is SGHDN and CDR2 FVKESK. The CDR3 sequence is CASSPVAGSYNEQFF. Written as DNA, the CDR3 is TGTGCCAGCAGCCCGGTAGCGGGGTCCTACAATGAGCAGTTCTTC.

J is TRBJ2-3 and V is TRBV5-1; D may match TRBD1 or TRBD2 (6 bases each). The V gene's germline CDR1 is SGHRS and CDR2 YFSETQ. Trimming shortened V by 0 bases and J by 2 bases, and 10 bases separated the two germline ends. The CDR3 extends over 15 amino acids. CDR3 nucleotides: TGCGCCAGCAGCTTGGCAGGGGAGGACACAGATACGCAGTATTTT. It encodes CASSLAGEDTDTQYF.

Only a few counts were recorded for this clonotype. The chain couples TRBV12-3 or TRBV12-4 to TRBJ2-1; D possibly matches TRBD1 or TRBD2 (5 bases each). The CDR3 contains 16 residues. Deletions cut 3 bases from V and 4 bases from J, with 16 bases between. The DNA of the CDR3 is TGTGCCAGCAGTTTGGGGCTAGTCGGGGTTTACAATGAGCAGTTCTTC. It codes for CASSLGLVGVYNEQFF.

The chain carries TRBV29-1 and TRBJ2-5; possible D gene TRBD2, 5 bases. The CDR3 is 14 residues long. In germline, CDR1 is SQVTM, CDR2 ANQGSEA. V was trimmed by 0 bases and J by 3 bases, leaving 11 bases between them. CDR3 nucleotides: TGCAGCGTTGAAGATCGAGGGCTGGAAGAGACCCAGTACTTC. Translation gives CSVEDRGLEETQYF.

This clonotype occurred a few times. The chain employs TRBV6-1 and TRBJ2-1, with D possibly called TRBD1 or TRBD2 (5 bases each). Germline-derived CDR1 and CDR2 are MNHNS and SASEGT. The CDR3 consists of 14 residues. Trimming cost V 7 bases and J 9 bases, with 19 bases left between them. The CDR3 nucleotides are TGTGCCAGCACCCGTCTGGGGGAGTCCCGTGAGCAGTTCTTC. Protein product: CASTRLGESREQFF.

This chain links TRBV7-3 with TRBJ2-1, with D possibly called TRBD1 or TRBD2 (5 bases each). V lost 1 base, J lost 2 bases, and 9 bases lay in between. The CDR3 extends over 15 amino acids. CDR1 is SGHTA, CDR2 FQGTGA, per germline. Here the CDR3 reads CASSLNGAAYNEQFF. CDR3 coding DNA: TGTGCCAGCAGCTTAAACGGGGCAGCCTACAATGAGCAGTTCTTC.

The gene calls are TRBV28 and TRBJ1-2; D call uncertain. The CDR3 has 11 residues. The V end was cut by 8 bases, the J end by 8 bases, with 12 bases between. In germline, CDR1 is MDHEN, CDR2 SYDVKM. DNA of the CDR3: TGTGCCAGCGGCCCCATTTTGGGCTACACCTTC. Translating gives CASGPILGYTF.

This clonotype was seen a few times. This chain uses TRBV24-1 with TRBJ1-1, with 8 bases lining up with TRBD1. Germline V CDR1 and CDR2: KGHDR, SFDVKD. The junction had 8 bases not matched to a gene; V was cut back by 7 bases and J by 5 bases. CDR3 size: 14 residues. CDR3: CATRDGQGGTEAFF. The CDR3 nucleotides read TGTGCCACCAGAGACGGACAGGGTGGGACTGAAGCTTTCTTT.

This clonotype showed up just a few times. V gene TRBV5-1 combines with J gene TRBJ2-5, with D tentatively TRBD1 (5 bases). This CDR3 is 15 amino acids long. The V end lost 2 bases, the J end lost 5 bases, and 16 bases lay between the germline ends. From germline, CDR1 is SGHRS and CDR2 YFSETQ. DNA of the CDR3: TGCGCCAGCAGCTTCCAAGGGGCCCAAGGGGAGACCCAGTACTTC. It translates to CASSFQGAQGETQYF.

J is TRBJ1-1 and V is TRBV20-1; 7 nucleotides match TRBD1. With 2 bases clipped from V and 11 bases from J, the junction kept 8 bases outside the gene matches. Germline V gene sequence: CDR1 DFQATT, CDR2 SNEGSKA (reference sequence). The CDR3 is 12 amino acids. DNA of the CDR3: TGCAGTGCTAGAATTTTGGACAGGTCGGCTTTCTTT. Its translation: CSARILDRSAFF.

In this sample, this clonotype turned up a few times. The rearrangement uses TRBV7-2 and TRBJ2-5; 7 nucleotides agree with TRBD2. The CDR3 has 13 residues. The germline gives CDR1 SGHTA, CDR2 FQGNSA. The V and J ends lost 6 bases and 5 bases, in that order; junction bases with no gene match: 6. The CDR3 sequence is CASRGGFGETQYF. The CDR3 DNA follows: TGTGCCAGCAGGGGGGGGTTCGGGGAGACCCAGTACTTC.

In its sample, this clonotype was seen a few times. The genes are TRBV27 and TRBJ2-5, with 13 nucleotides matching TRBD2. Germline V gene data show CDR1 as MNHEY and CDR2 as SMNVEV (reference sequence). The CDR3 sequence is 16 residues long. After removal of 5 bases from V and 5 bases from J, the junction contained 8 bases not matched to a gene. CDR3 protein: CASSHSGLAGLETQYF. CDR3 coding DNA: TGTGCCAGCAGTCACTCGGGACTAGCGGGGTTGGAGACCCAGTACTTC.

The V call is TRBV28, the J call TRBJ2-3; 9 bases are shared with TRBD1. Unmatched junction bases numbered 16, after V lost 8 bases and J lost 7 bases. The CDR3 has 16 amino acids. CDR1 MDHEN and CDR2 SYDVKM come from the germline V gene. The CDR3 loop is CASRYGDRGGTNTQYF. The CDR3 DNA sequence: TGTGCCAGCCGTTATGGAGACAGGGGGGGCACGAATACGCAGTATTTT. The whole variable domain, filled in from reference TRBV28 and TRBJ2-3, reads DVKVTQSSRYLVKRTGEKVFLECVQDMDHENMFWYRQDPGLGLRLIYFSYDVKMKEKGDIPEGYSVSREKKERFSLILESASTNQTSMYLCASRYGDRGGTNTQYFGPGTRLTVL.